One and the same sample provided the 25 T cell receptor beta chains below, sequenced in a study of T-cell memory formation after mild COVID-19. TCRdb fed the 5' RACE reads into MiXCR, producing one record per CDR3 protein. Here the sample spans approximately 580,000 distinct CDR3 sequences, roughly 21% being singletons. Sample: PBMCs or a T cell subset sorted from them (not recorded which). The receptors originated from an adult woman who had mild COVID-19 (a few samples of this study predate the infection). Cell type and time point are not known.

This clonotype has ten or more counts. V gene TRBV5-6 combines with J gene TRBJ2-3; D not certain. Trimming took 5 bases from V and 0 from J, leaving 7 bases between them. CDR1 SGHDT and CDR2 YYEEEE come from the germline V gene. This CDR3 contains 13 residues. The CDR3 bases are TGTGCCAGCAGTCCCGCCAGCACAGATACGCAGTATTTT. Translating gives CASSPASTDTQYF.

This clonotype was seen more than once but under ten times. The chain joins TRBV5-1 to TRBJ2-3; D is possibly TRBD2 (5 bases). The V end lost 4 bases, the J end lost 1 base, and 19 bases lay between the germline ends. Germline V gene data show CDR1 as SGHRS and CDR2 as YFSETQ. CDR3 length: 17 residues. The CDR3 region is CASSPREAVRGTDTQYF. Here the CDR3 DNA reads TGCGCCAGCAGCCCCCGGGAAGCTGTAAGGGGCACAGATACGCAGTATTTT.

The chain recombines TRBV12-3 or TRBV12-4 with TRBJ1-1; D remains ambiguous. V was clipped by 7 bases and J by 11 bases, with 14 bases between them. The CDR3 totals 11 residues. CDR3: CASNTFGRAFF. The CDR3 nucleotides read TGTGCCAGCAACACGTTTGGGAGGGCTTTCTTT.

The rearrangement uses TRBV6-5 and TRBJ2-3; tentative D call: TRBD1 (6 bases). Germline CDR1 is MNHEY and CDR2 is SVGAGI. This CDR3 contains 14 residues. Trimming stripped 3 bases from V and 6 bases from J, with 13 bases between. The CDR3 sequence is CASSYTGNPDTQYF. CDR3 bases: TGTGCCAGCAGTTATACAGGGAATCCGGATACGCAGTATTTT.

This clonotype was seen only a few times. The chain recombines TRBV11-2 with TRBJ2-3, with 15 bases that match TRBD2. Germline loops: CDR1 SGHAT, CDR2 FQNNGV. V lost 1 base, J lost 4 bases, and 6 bases stayed unmatched. The CDR3 runs to 18 residues. CDR3 amino acids: CASSLVRTSGRASDTQYF. CDR3 nucleotide sequence: TGTGCCAGCAGCTTAGTGCGGACTAGCGGGAGGGCCTCAGATACGCAGTATTTT.

This clonotype was counted only a few times. The chain carries TRBV29-1 and TRBJ2-2, with a possible D match to TRBD1 (6 bases). This CDR3 is 17 amino acids long. Germline assignment: CDR1 SQVTM and CDR2 ANQGSEA. The V end was cut by 4 bases, the J end by 1 base, with 19 bases between. CDR3 DNA: TGCAGCGTTGCATACACCAAGGGGGTCGGGAACACCGGGGAGCTGTTTTTT. Translated: CSVAYTKGVGNTGELFF.

This clonotype was detected many times. This chain uses TRBV5-5 with TRBJ2-4; TRBD1 matches at 7 bases. The CDR3 covers 13 residues. In germline, CDR1 is SGHKS, CDR2 YYEKEE (reference sequence). J gave up 4 bases and V 4 bases, and 2 bases lay outside the gene matches. Written as DNA, the CDR3 is TGTGCCAGCAGCCTACAGGGGAAAAACATTCAGTACTTC. It specifies CASSLQGKNIQYF. The entire variable domain, with the rest obtained from reference TRBV5-5 and TRBJ2-4, is as follows: DAGVTQSPTHLIKTRGQQVTLRCSPISGHKSVSWYQQVLGQGPQFIFQYYEKEERGRGNFPDRFSARQFPNYSSELNVNALLLGDSALYLCASSLQGKNIQYFGAGTRLSVL.

CDR3: CASSLLGKNIQYF. Written as DNA, the CDR3 is TGTGCCAGCAGCCTCCTTGGCAAAAACATTCAGTACTTC. This chain uses TRBV12-3 or TRBV12-4 with TRBJ2-4; D gene ambiguous. V was clipped by 6 bases and J by 3 bases, with 9 bases between them. The CDR3 covers 13 residues.

This clonotype was counted at least ten times. V gene TRBV27 combines with J gene TRBJ2-7; 9 bases line up with TRBD1. Germline loops: CDR1 MNHEY, CDR2 SMNVEV (reference sequence). V lost 5 bases to trimming and J lost 6 bases; unmatched junction nucleotides: 14. The CDR3 consists of 16 residues. CDR3 amino acids: CASSPTRDRDSGEQYF. CDR3 DNA sequence: TGTGCCAGCAGTCCTACTCGGGACAGGGATAGTGGCGAGCAGTACTTC.

This clonotype was picked up a small number of times. The chain carries TRBV4-1 and TRBJ2-3; TRBD1 aligns across 8 bases. Germline-derived CDR1 and CDR2 are MGHRA and YSYEKL. Trimming removed 4 bases from V and 6 bases from J; junction bases left unmatched: 3. This CDR3 is built from 13 residues. CDR3 sequence: CASSRTGFDTQYF. The CDR3 DNA sequence: TGCGCCAGCAGCCGGACAGGGTTTGATACGCAGTATTTT.

J is TRBJ2-1 and V is TRBV24-1; 7 bases agree with TRBD2. The CDR3 extends over 13 amino acids. Looked up from germline, CDR1 is KGHDR and CDR2 is SFDVKD. The V and J ends lost 12 bases and 2 bases, in that order; junction bases with no gene match: 6. CDR3 residues: CASTGGPYNEQFF. In DNA, the CDR3 is TGTGCCTCTACGGGGGGTCCCTACAATGAGCAGTTCTTC.

The chain carries TRBV28 and TRBJ1-6; no clear D gene. V lost 3 bases and J lost 14, with 14 bases in between. This CDR3 contains 13 residues. Germline loops: CDR1 MDHEN, CDR2 SYDVKM. CDR3 protein: CASSLDGSSTLHF. The CDR3 DNA reads as TGTGCCAGCAGTTTGGACGGCTCAAGCACCCTCCACTTT.

V is TRBV20-1 and J is TRBJ1-1; D call uncertain. This CDR3 has 13 residues. V lost 3 bases and J 6 bases, leaving 14 bases between the germline ends. Germline loops: CDR1 DFQATT, CDR2 SNEGSKA (reference sequence). DNA for the CDR3: TGCAGTGCTAGTGGGCAGGTGGTCCCTGAAGCTTTCTTT. It is translated as CSASGQVVPEAFF.

In this sample, this clonotype turned up a few times. This chain connects TRBV6-1 to TRBJ2-3; 8 nucleotides agree with TRBD1. CDR3 length: 16 residues. Germline CDR1 MNHNS, CDR2 SASEGT. V dropped 5 bases and J dropped 1; count of bases not matched to a gene: 8. This CDR3 reads CASSYLQGVGTDTQYF. In DNA, the CDR3 is TGTGCCAGCAGTTACTTACAGGGGGTTGGCACAGATACGCAGTATTTT.

This clonotype came up a few times. The chain carries TRBV7-9 and TRBJ2-4; D possibly corresponds to TRBD1 (5 bases). V was clipped by 1 base and J by 12 bases, with 10 bases between them. The CDR3 spans 12 residues. The germline CDR1 and CDR2 sequences are SEHNR and FQNEAQ (reference sequence). CDR3: CASSLGQGTQYF. CDR3 in DNA: TGTGCCAGCAGCTTAGGGCAGGGTACTCAGTACTTC.

This clonotype has a handful of counts. The CDR3 here is CASSRDNEGDEQFF. Written as DNA, the CDR3 is TGTGCCAGCAGCCGGGACAACGAAGGCGATGAGCAGTTCTTC. The chain links TRBV6-4 to TRBJ2-1, with a weak D call TRBD1 (6 bases). The CDR3 totals 14 residues. Germline CDR1 and CDR2: MRHNA and SNTAGT. Trimming took 6 bases from V and 8 from J, leaving 17 bases between them.

In this sample, this clonotype turned up many times. The V call is TRBV5-1, the J call TRBJ2-1; D is perhaps TRBD1 (5 bases). The germline V gene encodes CDR1 SGHRS and CDR2 YFSETQ. The length of the CDR3 is 15 residues. The germline V and J ends were trimmed by 5 bases and 0 bases, with 12 bases remaining between them. The CDR3, as DNA: TGCGCCAGCAGAACGTCGCAGGGCTCCTACAATGAGCAGTTCTTC. The encoded protein is CASRTSQGSYNEQFF.

This clonotype has only a few counts. The rearrangement uses TRBV5-1 and TRBJ2-5; 8 bases align to TRBD2. The germline V gene encodes CDR1 SGHRS and CDR2 YFSETQ. The CDR3 extends over 15 amino acids. J lost 0 bases, V lost 0 bases, and 1 base had no gene match. The CDR3 protein is CASSLGSGNQETQYF. The CDR3, as DNA: TGCGCCAGCAGCTTGGGTAGCGGGAACCAAGAGACCCAGTACTTC.

This clonotype has just a few counts. The CDR3 bases are TGCGCCAGCAGCCAAGGTTCTGAGCGGGGCAACGAGCAGTACTTC. Protein product: CASSQGSERGNEQYF. The V gene is TRBV4-3, the J gene TRBJ2-7, with 7 nucleotides matching TRBD2. Germline V CDR1 and CDR2: LGHNA, YSLEER. The junction had 8 bases not matched to a gene; V was cut back by 1 base and J by 5 bases. The CDR3 totals 15 residues.

This clonotype has more than one count but fewer than ten. The chain combines TRBV12-3 or TRBV12-4 with TRBJ2-1; TRBD1 aligns across 8 bases. The CDR3 spans 17 residues. V was clipped by 1 base and J by 5 bases; unmatched bases: 10. CDR3 coding DNA: TGTGCCAGCAGTTTAGTCCTAGCAGGGGGCGAGGACAATGAGCAGTTCTTC. Its translation: CASSLVLAGGEDNEQFF.

This chain uses TRBV19 with TRBJ1-3; D possibly corresponds to TRBD1 (6 bases). Germline CDR1 reads LNHDA; CDR2 reads SQIVND (reference sequence). There are 16 residues in the CDR3. V lost 1 base and J lost 4, with 14 bases in between. The CDR3 loop is CASSIAAGTPGNTIYF. Written as DNA, the CDR3 is TGTGCCAGTAGTATAGCCGCCGGGACACCGGGAAACACCATATATTTT.

In its sample, this clonotype was seen a few times. The J gene is TRBJ2-1, the V gene TRBV29-1; TRBD2 aligns across 7 bases. Germline CDR1 is SQVTM and CDR2 is ANQGSEA. After removal of 5 bases from V and 10 bases from J, the junction contained 8 bases not matched to a gene. The CDR3 is 12 amino acids. The CDR3 loop is CSVNGGIVEQFF. The DNA of the CDR3 is TGCAGCGTTAACGGGGGGATTGTGGAGCAGTTCTTC.

The chain uses TRBV9 and TRBJ1-2; TRBD1 agrees at 12 bases. Germline values: CDR1 SGDLS, CDR2 YYNGEE. V trimming: 2 bases; J trimming: 4 bases; junction bases outside the gene matches: 3. The CDR3 loop spans 15 amino acids. CDR3 region: CASSVEGQGAYGYTF. CDR3 DNA: TGTGCCAGCAGCGTGGAGGGACAGGGGGCCTATGGCTACACCTTC.

The chain joins TRBV5-1 to TRBJ1-1; tentatively, D is TRBD1 (6 bases). Germline lookup yields CDR1 SGHRS and CDR2 YFSETQ. Trimming left V 1 base short and J 8 bases short, with 15 bases between. The CDR3 length is 14 residues. The CDR3 region is CASSLWGGGGEAFF. In nucleotides, the CDR3 is TGCGCCAGCAGCTTGTGGGGTGGAGGGGGAGAAGCTTTCTTT. The variable domain in full, with the rest retrieved from reference TRBV5-1 and TRBJ1-1, is KAGVTQTPRYLIKTRGQQVTLSCSPISGHRSVSWYQQTPGQGLQFLFEYFSETQRNKGNFPGRFSGRQFSNSRSEMNVSTLELGDSALYLCASSLWGGGGEAFFGQGTRLTVV.

This clonotype has more than one count but fewer than ten. The chain uses TRBV15 and TRBJ2-7; 7 bases are a match to TRBD1. Losses at the gene ends were 5 bases for V and 4 bases for J; bases not matched to a gene: 5. Germline CDR1 is LNHNV and CDR2 is YYDKDF (reference sequence). This CDR3 comprises 13 residues. The CDR3 protein is CATSRRTGYEQYF. Written as DNA, the CDR3 is TGTGCCACCAGCCGTAGGACAGGTTACGAGCAGTACTTC.